The entry that follows covers one TCR beta chain sequence. Its antigen remains unknown. This CDR3 has 14 amino acids. Germline CDR1 is MDHEN and CDR2 is SYDVKM. These data belong to a study of CXCR3-negative and CXCR3-positive naive CD8 T cells. Study results and limitations: Researchers report that CXCR3-positive naive cells carry more hydrophobic TRB CDR3s than CXCR3-negative naive cells. For memory CD8+ cells diversity was much lower, but both naive subsets had comparably high diversity.

TRB cDNA libraries were made by UMI-labeled 5' RACE. TCRdb re-called the 5' RACE reads and catalogs CDR3 proteins one per entry, DNA excluded. Recorded for this sample: 100,000 to 150,000 distinct CDR3 sequences. The sequencing input was naive CXCR3- CD8+ T cells from blood. Subset in this sample: CD45RO-CCR7+CD27+CD95- naive CD8+ T cells lacking CXCR3 (TNR3-). This clonotype was sampled from a human donor in good health. Some clones in this sample may be carry-over from other donors' samples. The rearrangement joins TRBV28 to TRBJ1-2; TCRdb calls TRBD1, which cannot be checked without DNA. The CDR3 protein is CASSLGLANYGYTF.